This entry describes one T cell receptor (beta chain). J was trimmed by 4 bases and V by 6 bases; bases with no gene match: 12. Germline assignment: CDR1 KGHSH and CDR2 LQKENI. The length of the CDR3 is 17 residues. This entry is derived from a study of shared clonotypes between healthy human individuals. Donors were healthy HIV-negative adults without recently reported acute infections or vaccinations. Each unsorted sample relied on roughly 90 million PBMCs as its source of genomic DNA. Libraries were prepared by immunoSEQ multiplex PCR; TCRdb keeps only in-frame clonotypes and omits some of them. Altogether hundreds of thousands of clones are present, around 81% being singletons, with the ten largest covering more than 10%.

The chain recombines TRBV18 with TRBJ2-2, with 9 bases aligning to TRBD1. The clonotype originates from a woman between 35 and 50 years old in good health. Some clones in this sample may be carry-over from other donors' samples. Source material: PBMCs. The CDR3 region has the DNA TGTGCCAGCTCCTACAGCCTCCCGGACAGGGGCACCGGGGAGCTGTTTTTT. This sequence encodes CASSYSLPDRGTGELFF.